One sample yielded the 28 T cell receptor beta chains listed below, sequenced in a study of T cell responses to AZD1222 COVID-19 vaccine. Sequenced by immunoSEQ multiplex PCR; TCRdb stores in-frame clones only, minus some. Of 100,000 to 150,000 clones detected, roughly 84% appear once; the ten largest clones hold around a tenth. The sample in question was peripheral blood, obtained on day 0 of AZD1222 vaccination. All receptors derive from an adult in good health.

This chain uses TRBV5-1 with TRBJ1-1; D is unclear. CDR1 is SGHRS and CDR2 is YFSETQ in the germline V gene. Between the trimmed V and J ends, which lost 0 bases and 3 bases, there was a span of 15 bases. The CDR3 runs to 16 residues. CDR3 residues: CASSLAKSAGHTEAFF. In nucleotides, the CDR3 is TGCGCCAGCAGCTTGGCCAAGTCGGCCGGTCACACTGAAGCTTTCTTT.

This rearrangement joins TRBV4-1 to TRBJ2-1; 10 positions agree with TRBD2. Germline V gene data show CDR1 as MGHRA and CDR2 as YSYEKL. Trimming took 0 bases from V and 9 from J; bases not matched to a gene: 11. This CDR3 has 17 residues. CDR3 protein: CASSQDPPAGGLFEQFF. DNA of the CDR3: TGCGCCAGCAGCCAAGATCCCCCAGCGGGGGGGTTGTTTGAGCAGTTCTTC.

The chain carries TRBV12-5 and TRBJ2-5; no definite D call. V lost 1 base to trimming and J lost 5 bases, with 11 bases between them. Germline loops: CDR1 LGHNT, CDR2 FRNRAP. This CDR3 contains 14 residues. The CDR3 DNA is TGTGCTAGTGGTTTGGGGTTCATAGGGGAGACCCAGTACTTC. As protein: CASGLGFIGETQYF.

The chain combines TRBV11-2 with TRBJ1-1; 8 nucleotides align to TRBD1. Germline values: CDR1 SGHAT, CDR2 FQNNGV. The CDR3 spans 14 residues. J gave up 5 bases and V 5 bases, and 7 bases lay outside the gene matches. The CDR3: CASSLTGGLTEAFF. CDR3 DNA: TGTGCCAGCAGCCTAACAGGGGGTCTTACTGAAGCTTTCTTT.

The chain links TRBV29-1 to TRBJ1-2, with D hard to call. Per the germline V gene, CDR1 is SQVTM and CDR2 is ANQGSEA. The CDR3 is 10 residues long. V lost 5 bases and J lost 7, with 8 bases in between. The CDR3 protein is CSVLAVGYTF. CDR3 coding DNA: TGCAGCGTTTTGGCCGTTGGCTACACCTTC.

The chain couples TRBV6-5 to TRBJ2-1; 8 bases are shared with TRBD2. Germline V lookup: CDR1 MNHEY, CDR2 SVGAGI. J gave up 7 bases and V 7 bases, and 12 bases lay outside the gene matches. This CDR3 spans 15 amino acids. CDR3 bases: TGTGCCAGCATCGACGGGGGGGCTAATAATAATGAGCAGTTCTTC. Translated: CASIDGGANNNEQFF.

The chain links TRBV4-1 to TRBJ2-1, with D perhaps matching TRBD2 (5 bases). Trimming left V 3 bases short and J 0 bases short, with 12 bases between. The CDR3 is 16 amino acids. Per the germline V gene, CDR1 is MGHRA and CDR2 is YSYEKL. This chain's CDR3 is CASSQARTSSYNEQFF. CDR3 in DNA: TGCGCCAGCAGCCAGGCTAGGACTTCCTCCTACAATGAGCAGTTCTTC.

This clone has just one count. The chain is built from TRBV12-5 and TRBJ1-1; D uncertain. Between the trimmed V and J ends, which lost 2 bases and 1 base, there was a span of 14 bases. Germline loops: CDR1 LGHNT, CDR2 FRNRAP. This CDR3 contains 16 residues. In DNA form, the CDR3 reads TGTGCTAGTGGTTTGAAAAACCGCATAGGGAACACTGAAGCTTTCTTT. This gives the protein CASGLKNRIGNTEAFF.

This clone was seen only once. The rearrangement uses TRBV9 and TRBJ1-2; D is perhaps TRBD1 (5 bases). The ends were cut back, 3 bases at V and 8 bases at J, with 17 bases in the middle. Looked up from germline, CDR1 is SGDLS and CDR2 is YYNGEE. The CDR3 covers 14 residues. The CDR3 sequence: CASSEGTPAEGYTF. The CDR3 DNA reads as TGTGCCAGCAGCGAGGGGACCCCGGCCGAGGGCTACACCTTC.

The V gene is TRBV7-2, the J gene TRBJ1-1; D unresolved. Trimming left V 1 base short and J 7 bases short, with 7 bases between. Germline values: CDR1 SGHTA, CDR2 FQGNSA. CDR3 size: 12 residues. The CDR3 nucleotides are TGTGCCAGCAGCTTAGTGGGAAATGAAGCTTTCTTT. Translated, it gives CASSLVGNEAFF.

This clone was seen a single time. The rearrangement joins TRBV7-2 to TRBJ1-2; 8 positions match TRBD1. Germline V CDR1 and CDR2: SGHTA, FQGNSA. The J segment lost 6 bases and the V segment lost 3 bases, leaving 3 bases of the junction unmatched. There are 13 residues in the CDR3. CDR3 in DNA: TGTGCCAGCAGCTTTAACAGGGGGGATGGCTACACCTTC. Translating gives CASSFNRGDGYTF. Based on the CDR3 plus reference TRBV7-2 and TRBJ1-2, the full variable domain is GAGVSQSPSNKVTEKGKDVELRCDPISGHTALYWYRQSLGQGLEFLIYFQGNSAPDKSGLPSDRFSAERTGGSVSTLTIQRTQQEDSAVYLCASSFNRGDGYTFGSGTRLTVV.

CDR3 sequence reads: CASSISGQGYEQYF. The DNA of the CDR3 is TGTGCCAGTAGTATAAGTGGACAGGGCTACGAGCAGTACTTC. The chain is built from TRBV19 and TRBJ2-7; 8 nucleotides align to TRBD1. This CDR3 has 14 amino acids. The J segment lost 3 bases and the V segment lost 2 bases, leaving 3 bases of the junction unmatched. The germline V gene encodes CDR1 LNHDA and CDR2 SQIVND (reference sequence).

J is TRBJ2-7 and V is TRBV7-2; no clear D gene. This CDR3 is 12 amino acids long. Trimming cost V 5 bases and J 6 bases, with 11 bases left between them. CDR1 is SGHTA, CDR2 FQGNSA, per germline. The CDR3 loop is CASSPRISEQYF. CDR3 nucleotides: TGTGCCAGCAGCCCAAGAATCTCCGAGCAGTACTTC.

V gene TRBV28 combines with J gene TRBJ2-7; D tentatively fits TRBD1 or TRBD2 (6 bases each). The CDR3 length is 15 residues. V was trimmed by 7 bases and J by 3 bases, leaving 19 bases between them. CDR1 is MDHEN, CDR2 SYDVKM, per germline. This chain's CDR3 is CASTIGGTANYEQYF. The CDR3 coding sequence is TGTGCCAGCACCATAGGGGGGACGGCCAACTACGAGCAGTACTTC.

The chain carries TRBV7-9 and TRBJ1-6; D unresolved. This CDR3 has 14 residues. The germline gives CDR1 SEHNR, CDR2 FQNEAQ (reference sequence). The V gene lost 5 bases and the J gene lost 7 bases, with 12 bases spanning the gap. CDR3 sequence (DNA): TGTGCCAGCAGCCTGGACTGGGGAAATTCACCCCTCCACTTT. Translating it yields CASSLDWGNSPLHF.

The genes are TRBV10-1 and TRBJ2-7, with TRBD2 matching 8 bases. Germline CDR1 and CDR2: WNHNN and SYGVQD (reference sequence). This CDR3 spans 13 amino acids. The J segment lost 3 bases and the V segment lost 10 bases, leaving 8 bases of the junction unmatched. This CDR3 reads CANPSGSSYEQYF. The CDR3 bases are TGCGCCAACCCCAGCGGGAGTAGCTACGAGCAGTACTTC.

In regard to this clone: Relative to the germline gene, one junction end is altered; a read error may explain this. V usage is TRBV7-7 and J usage is TRBJ2-5, with D perhaps given as TRBD1 or TRBD2 (5 bases each). The CDR3 totals 12 residues. The germline CDR1 and CDR2 sequences are SSHAT and FNYEAQ (reference sequence). CDR3 DNA: TGTGCTAGCAGCCTCCCCGGGACCCCCCCGGACTTC. Protein: CASSLPGTPPDF. Based on the CDR3 plus reference TRBV7-7 and TRBJ2-5, the full variable domain is GAGVSQSPRYKVTKRGQDVTLRCDPISSHATLYWYQQALGQGPEFLTYFNYEAQPDKSGLPSDRFSAERPEGSISTLTIQRTEQRDSAMYRCASSLPGTPPDFGPGTRLLVL.

The V and J genes are TRBV6-5 and TRBJ2-3; D ambiguous. The V end was cut by 3 bases, the J end by 3 bases, with 7 bases between. Germline values: CDR1 MNHEY, CDR2 SVGAGI. The CDR3 loop spans 13 amino acids. The CDR3 protein is CASSYDHTDTQYF. CDR3 DNA sequence: TGTGCCAGCAGTTATGACCATACAGATACGCAGTATTTT.

The chain has TRBV28 and TRBJ2-1; perhaps TRBD2 as D (5 bases). This CDR3 is 16 amino acids long. Trimming took 5 bases from V and 6 from J, leaving 20 bases between them. Germline CDR1 reads MDHEN; CDR2 reads SYDVKM. CDR3 residues: CASSPPPGLFPNEQFF. The CDR3 nucleotides read TGTGCCAGCAGTCCCCCCCCCGGACTTTTCCCCAATGAGCAGTTCTTC.

The rearrangement joins TRBV6-5 to TRBJ1-3; perhaps TRBD1 as D (5 bases). The CDR3 contains 16 residues. The germline gives CDR1 MNHEY, CDR2 SVGAGI. The V end lost 8 bases, the J end lost 0 bases, and 17 bases lay between the germline ends. The CDR3 DNA is TGTGCCAGCGGTTCAACAGGTCTTCACTCTGGAAACACCATATATTTT. Its translation: CASGSTGLHSGNTIYF.

The genes are TRBV28 and TRBJ2-7, with 11 bases identical to TRBD1. This CDR3 is 14 amino acids long. Per germline, CDR1 MDHEN and CDR2 SYDVKM. Trimming at V came to 6 bases and at J to 4 bases, leaving 5 bases not matched to a gene. As DNA, the CDR3 is TGTGCCAGCAGGTGGGACAGGGGGGGGTACGAGCAGTACTTC. Translated, it gives CASRWDRGGYEQYF.

This chain uses TRBV11-3 with TRBJ2-7; TRBD1 matches at 7 bases. Germline assignment: CDR1 SGHNT and CDR2 YENEEA. J was trimmed by 2 bases and V by 5 bases; bases with no gene match: 6. The CDR3 is 14 residues long. The CDR3 DNA sequence: TGTGCCAGCAGCCGACTGACAGGGACCTACGAGCAGTACTTC. Its protein product is CASSRLTGTYEQYF.

V gene TRBV25-1 combines with J gene TRBJ2-5; D gene unclear. This CDR3 spans 14 amino acids. Germline loops: CDR1 MGHDK, CDR2 SYGVNS. Trimming shortened V by 3 bases and J by 4 bases, and 12 bases separated the two germline ends. The CDR3, as DNA: TGTGCCAGCAGTGAGCGTCAGGCACCAGAGACCCAGTACTTC. This gives the protein CASSERQAPETQYF. Filled out from reference TRBV25-1 and TRBJ2-5, the complete variable domain reads EADIYQTPRYLVIGTGKKITLECSQTMGHDKMYWYQQDPGMELHLIHYSYGVNSTEKGDLSSESTVSRIRTEHFPLTLESARPSHTSQYLCASSERQAPETQYFGPGTRLLVL.

V is TRBV5-1 and J is TRBJ2-2, with D tentatively TRBD2 (5 bases). Trimming left V 1 base short and J 3 bases short, with 13 bases between. The CDR3 length is 16 residues. Germline V CDR1 and CDR2: SGHRS, YFSETQ. DNA of the CDR3: TGCGCCAGCAGCTTGTACGGGAAAAGGGACACCGGGGAGCTGTTTTTT. Protein product: CASSLYGKRDTGELFF.

The chain is built from TRBV24-1 and TRBJ2-1; perhaps TRBD2 as D (5 bases). V was trimmed by 0 bases and J by 4 bases, leaving 12 bases between them. The germline gives CDR1 KGHDR, CDR2 SFDVKD. The CDR3 runs to 16 residues. In nucleotides, the CDR3 is TGTGCCACCAGTGATTTGGAGGGAGATCGATACAATGAGCAGTTCTTC. It encodes CATSDLEGDRYNEQFF.

This sequence joins TRBV7-9 and TRBJ1-4, with TRBD1 matching over 10 bases. With 1 base clipped from V and 10 bases from J, the junction kept 6 bases outside the gene matches. This CDR3 comprises 15 residues. Germline-derived CDR1 and CDR2 are SEHNR and FQNEAQ (reference sequence). CDR3 sequence (DNA): TGTGCCAGCAGCTTAGGCGGGACAGGGGAGGGAAAACTGTTTTTT. Translated, it gives CASSLGGTGEGKLFF.

The chain links TRBV11-3 to TRBJ2-7; D perhaps matches TRBD2 (6 bases). Germline assignment: CDR1 SGHNT and CDR2 YENEEA. Trimming removed 5 bases at V and 2 bases at J, with 16 bases between. The CDR3 loop spans 15 amino acids. The CDR3 loop is CASSARGTDTYEQYF. The CDR3 region has the DNA TGTGCCAGCAGCGCCCGCGGGACGGATACCTACGAGCAGTACTTC.

This clone was seen only once. CDR3 coding DNA: TGTGCCAGCAGCAGGGGGGCCGGGGGCACCGGGGAGCTGTTTTTT. Protein sequence: CASSRGAGGTGELFF. The rearrangement uses TRBV7-2 and TRBJ2-2, with D perhaps matching TRBD1 or TRBD2 (6 bases each). The germline V gene encodes CDR1 SGHTA and CDR2 FQGNSA. CDR3 length equals 15 residues. V was cut by 5 bases and J by 4 bases, with 14 bases left in between.